The 20 T cell receptor beta chains given below trace back to one sample, sequenced in a study of cytomegalovirus exposure and HLA in healthy donors. Primers for the PCR totalled 60 Vbeta and 13 Jbeta. Profiled with immunoSEQ multiplex PCR; TCRdb holds only in-frame clones, not every one. The table includes roughly 80,000 clones, over 60% detected once. The source material was PBMCs. The origin of the receptors is a male donor in good health and CMV-seropositive.

This clone was observed a few times. This sample also contains other DNA sequences that code for the same CDR3. The rearrangement uses TRBV18 and TRBJ1-1; D might be TRBD1 (6 bases). Germline V CDR1 and CDR2: KGHSH, LQKENI. The V and J ends lost 3 bases and 2 bases respectively, with 13 bases between them. The CDR3 has 15 amino acids. CDR3 sequence reads: CASSPPTGFNTEAFF. In DNA form, the CDR3 reads TGTGCCAGCTCACCCCCCACAGGGTTCAACACTGAAGCTTTCTTT. The variable domain in full, completed from reference TRBV18 and TRBJ1-1, reads NAGVMQNPRHLVRRRGQEARLRCSPMKGHSHVYWYRQLPEEGLKFMVYLQKENIIDESGMPKERFSAEFPKEGPSILRIQQVVRGDSAAYFCASSPPTGFNTEAFFGQGTRLTVV.

Remarks on this clone: One junction end disagrees with the germline gene, perhaps due to a read error. This chain connects TRBV7-7 to TRBJ2-1; D is possibly TRBD2 (5 bases). There are 16 residues in the CDR3. Germline CDR1 SSHAT, CDR2 FNYEAQ (reference sequence). CDR3 nucleotide sequence: TGTGCTAGCAGCTCTCTAGAGGCGGGCGGGCACAATGAGCAGTTCTTC. This encodes CASSSLEAGGHNEQFF.

The chain carries TRBV7-9 and TRBJ1-3; D is possibly TRBD1 (5 bases). The germline CDR1 and CDR2 sequences are SEHNR and FQNEAQ (reference sequence). V gave up 4 bases and J gave up 0 bases, with 13 bases separating them. The CDR3 totals 16 residues. The CDR3 here is CASSSPPDNSGNTIYF. CDR3 sequence (DNA): TGTGCCAGCAGCTCCCCCCCGGACAACTCTGGAAACACCATATATTTT.

The chain joins TRBV7-8 to TRBJ1-1; D may be TRBD1 (5 bases). Germline values: CDR1 SGHVS, CDR2 FQNEAQ. The CDR3 spans 14 residues. Deletions cut 6 bases from V and 1 base from J, with 12 bases between. The CDR3 DNA follows: TGTGCCAGCAGTACCACAGGTGGGAACACTGAAGCTTTCTTT. This sequence encodes CASSTTGGNTEAFF. The full variable domain, its missing parts supplied by reference TRBV7-8 and TRBJ1-1, is GAGVSQSPRYKVAKRGQDVALRCDPISGHVSLFWYQQALGQGPEFLTYFQNEAQLDKSGLPSDRFFAERPEGSVSTLKIQRTQQEDSAVYLCASSTTGGNTEAFFGQGTRLTVV.

This clone was found a few times. The J gene is TRBJ2-2, the V gene TRBV18, with 7 bases identical to TRBD2. CDR3 size: 16 residues. The V segment lost 3 bases and the J segment 3 bases; nucleotides outside the gene matches: 7. From germline, CDR1 is KGHSH and CDR2 LQKENI. The CDR3 reads CASSPVASGYTGELFF. The CDR3 DNA is TGTGCCAGCTCACCTGTCGCTAGCGGATACACCGGGGAGCTGTTTTTT.

The V gene is TRBV5-6, the J gene TRBJ2-7, with a possible D match to TRBD2 (6 bases). CDR1 SGHDT and CDR2 YYEEEE come from the germline V gene. V was cut by 1 base and J by 1 base, with 12 bases left in between. The CDR3 has 15 amino acids. Written as DNA, the CDR3 is TGTGCCAGCAGCTTGTATAGCGGCCGTTCCTACGAGCAGTACTTC. Residues: CASSLYSGRSYEQYF. Supplemented by reference TRBV5-6 and TRBJ2-7, the full variable domain reads DAGVTQSPTHLIKTRGQQVTLRCSPKSGHDTVSWYQQALGQGPQFIFQYYEEEERQRGNFPDRFSGHQFPNYSSELNVNALLLGDSALYLCASSLYSGRSYEQYFGPGTRLTVT.

The sample holds one count of this clone. The chain combines TRBV19 with TRBJ2-1, with D possibly being TRBD2 (6 bases). From germline, CDR1 is LNHDA and CDR2 SQIVND (reference sequence). V was trimmed by 3 bases and J by 5 bases, leaving 8 bases between them. The CDR3 is 13 residues long. The CDR3 here is CASSIGGNNEQFF. CDR3 DNA: TGTGCCAGTAGTATTGGAGGGAACAATGAGCAGTTCTTC.

This chain connects TRBV5-1 to TRBJ2-7, with 7 bases aligning to TRBD1. The CDR3 loop spans 11 amino acids. After removal of 5 bases from V and 6 bases from J, the junction contained 2 bases not matched to a gene. The germline gives CDR1 SGHRS, CDR2 YFSETQ. CDR3 bases: TGCGCCAGCAGAGGGGACAGCGAGCAGTACTTC. It codes for CASRGDSEQYF.

The chain carries TRBV9 and TRBJ2-7; weak D call: TRBD1 (6 bases). Between the trimmed V and J ends, which lost 0 bases and 6 bases, there was a span of 16 bases. CDR3 length: 15 amino acids. Germline CDR1 reads SGDLS; CDR2 reads YYNGEE. The CDR3 region is CASSVEWGPQVEQYF. Here the CDR3 DNA reads TGTGCCAGCAGCGTAGAGTGGGGGCCTCAGGTCGAGCAGTACTTC.

In its sample, this clone was seen once. In DNA, the CDR3 is TGTGCCACCAGCAGAGATCGAGTGAGGAGTGGCGCTGGGGCCAACGTCCTGACTTTC. Translation gives CATSRDRVRSGAGANVLTF. The chain has TRBV15 and TRBJ2-6; no clear D gene. The CDR3 contains 19 residues. V lost 0 bases and J 2 bases, leaving 17 bases between the germline ends. Germline V gene sequence: CDR1 LNHNV, CDR2 YYDKDF (reference sequence).

V usage is TRBV11-3 and J usage is TRBJ2-2; maybe TRBD1 (6 bases). This CDR3 is 14 amino acids long. The V gene lost 3 bases and the J gene lost 3 bases, with 8 bases spanning the gap. From germline, CDR1 is SGHNT and CDR2 YENEEA. CDR3: CASSFGQYTGELFF. The CDR3 nucleotides read TGTGCCAGCAGCTTTGGACAGTACACCGGGGAGCTGTTTTTT.

The V and J genes are TRBV7-6 and TRBJ2-7; 7 bases line up with TRBD2. The ends lost 5 bases at V and 6 bases at J; junction bases unmatched: 10. CDR3 length: 14 amino acids. CDR1 is SGHVS and CDR2 is FNYEAQ in the germline V gene. In DNA form, the CDR3 reads TGTGCCAGCAGCCCTGGACTAGGGAAATCCGAGCAGTACTTC. It specifies CASSPGLGKSEQYF.

The V call is TRBV13, the J call TRBJ2-3; 8 bases match TRBD2. Germline trimming cut 2 bases from V and 8 bases from J; bases unmatched to any gene: 12. From germline, CDR1 is PRHDT and CDR2 FYEKMQ (reference sequence). CDR3 size: 16 residues. CDR3 in DNA: TGTGCCAGCAGCTTAAGCGCGGGGGGACGAACCGGTACGCAGTATTTT. Protein sequence: CASSLSAGGRTGTQYF.

The rearrangement uses TRBV2 and TRBJ1-5; a possible D gene is TRBD1 (6 bases). This CDR3 has 13 amino acids. V was trimmed by 8 bases and J by 4 bases, leaving 12 bases between them. Germline CDR1 SNHLY, CDR2 FYNNEI. The CDR3 nucleotides are TGTGCCAGCCGCCGAACAGGGAATCAGCCCCAGCATTTT. Its protein product is CASRRTGNQPQHF.

In the case of this clone: The junction departs from germline at one end; a sequencing error may be responsible. This sequence joins TRBV30 and TRBJ1-2; possible D gene TRBD1, 6 bases. There are 11 residues in the CDR3. Germline CDR1 GTSNPN, CDR2 SVGIG (reference sequence). CDR3 DNA sequence: TGTGCCTGGAGTCCGACAGGCGGCTACCCCTTC. This translates into CAWSPTGGYPF.

This chain uses TRBV7-2 with TRBJ2-1, with TRBD2 as a possible D gene (6 bases). This CDR3 spans 16 amino acids. V was trimmed by 5 bases and J by 7 bases, leaving 21 bases between them. Per the germline V gene, CDR1 is SGHTA and CDR2 is FQGNSA. CDR3 amino acids: CASSRPAGPGGNEQFF. CDR3 DNA sequence: TGTGCCAGCAGCCGACCAGCTGGTCCTGGGGGGAATGAGCAGTTCTTC.

The chain carries TRBV6-1 and TRBJ1-2; possible D gene TRBD1, 5 bases. V was trimmed by 2 bases and J by 6 bases, leaving 19 bases between them. The germline V gene encodes CDR1 MNHNS and CDR2 SASEGT. CDR3 size: 16 residues. This chain's CDR3 is CASSESLETDLDGYTF. The CDR3 coding sequence is TGTGCCAGCAGTGAAAGTCTGGAGACAGACCTCGATGGCTACACCTTC.

The chain couples TRBV7-8 to TRBJ1-1; D not certain. V gave up 5 bases and J gave up 0 bases, with 10 bases separating them. CDR1 SGHVS and CDR2 FQNEAQ come from the germline V gene. The CDR3 is made up of 14 amino acids. The CDR3 DNA is TGTGCCAGCAGCCCCGGTCTCCTGAACACTGAAGCTTTCTTT. As protein: CASSPGLLNTEAFF.

The CDR3 loop is CAWSSGVGAYEQYF. For the CDR3, the DNA is TGTGCCTGGTCTTCGGGGGTCGGGGCCTACGAGCAGTACTTC. The chain joins TRBV30 to TRBJ2-7, with a possible D match to TRBD2 (6 bases). The CDR3 is 14 residues long. Germline V gene data show CDR1 as GTSNPN and CDR2 as SVGIG (reference sequence). V dropped 5 bases and J dropped 2 bases, with 16 bases sitting between them.

The chain combines TRBV9 with TRBJ1-1; 7 positions agree with TRBD1. V dropped 4 bases and J dropped 10; count of bases not matched to a gene: 7. The CDR3 covers 12 residues. Germline CDR1 reads SGDLS; CDR2 reads YYNGEE. CDR3 sequence: CASSTHQGGAFF. CDR3 nucleotide sequence: TGTGCCAGCAGCACGCACCAGGGGGGAGCTTTCTTT.